The entry below gives a single TCR beta chain sequence along with its context. Germline loops: CDR1 MNHEY, CDR2 SVGAGI. The CDR3 has 13 amino acids. Between the trimmed V and J ends, which lost 6 bases and 6 bases, there was a span of 13 bases. These data are taken from a study of cytomegalovirus exposure and HLA in healthy donors. The data were produced by immunoSEQ multiplex PCR, yet TCRdb's version contains in-frame clones alone and is incomplete. Of about 98,000 clones listed, about 90% are singletons. The V call is TRBV6-5, the J call TRBJ2-3; the D gene is possibly TRBD1 (7 bases). This TCR came from a man aged 18 to 29 in good health and CMV-seropositive. Sequenced sample: PBMCs. CDR3 coding DNA: TGTGCCAGCAGCCGCGGGACAGCTGATACGCAGTATTTT. It encodes CASSRGTADTQYF.